This is a list of T cell receptor beta chains from one sample in a study of blood T cell repertoires in COVID-19. Some clones are missing from TCRdb's copy, which holds only in-frame ones; the method was immunoSEQ multiplex PCR. The sample lists roughly 120,000 clones, about 85% occurring once. The specimen sequenced was peripheral blood. The source is a man between 65 and 85 years old with acute or convalescent COVID-19. Both conserved end residues are part of each CDR3. D genes are given only for firm matches. Size values are once, few and many counts, or a class for expanded clones, and some rows have none.

D gene,V gene,clone size,J gene,CDR3 DNA,CDR3 protein
NA,TRBV5-4,NA,TRBJ1-1,TGTGCCAGCAGCTTGTCCTTGGGGAGTCGGAACACTGAAGCTTTCTTT,CASSLSLGSRNTEAFF
NA,TRBV4-2,few,TRBJ1-5,TGTGCCAGCAGCCAAGAGGGGGGTGGGATAGTCCGGCCCCAGCATTTT,CASSQEGGGIVRPQHF
TRBD2,TRBV2,NA,TRBJ2-1,TGTGCCAGCAGATTTAGCGGGGGGATCAATGAGCAGTTCTTC,CASRFSGGINEQFF
TRBD1,TRBV6-1,NA,TRBJ2-7,TGTGCCAGCAGTGAGGACACAGGGGGAGGGCAGTACTTC,CASSEDTGGGQYF
NA,TRBV10-3,few,TRBJ1-6,TGTGCCATCAGTGCATCCTTCGGTTGGTATAATTCACCCCTCCACTTT,CAISASFGWYNSPLHF
NA,TRBV4-2,once,TRBJ2-1,TGTGCCAGCAGCCAAGATAGAAACTACAATGAGCAGTTCTTC,CASSQDRNYNEQFF
TRBD1,TRBV6-5,NA,TRBJ1-4,TGTGCCAGCAGTTTAAACAGCAGGGGGCCTAATGAAAAACTGTTTTTT,CASSLNSRGPNEKLFF
TRBD2,TRBV14,NA,TRBJ2-5,TGTGCCAGCAGCCAGGCACGACTAGCGGGGACGCAGACCCAGTACTTC,CASSQARLAGTQTQYF
TRBD1,TRBV10-1,NA,TRBJ1-3,TGCGCCAGCAGCCAAGTAACAGTAGACAGGGGCCCCGGAAACACCATATATTTT,CASSQVTVDRGPGNTIYF
NA,TRBV4-1,NA,TRBJ2-3,TGCGCCAGCAGCCAAGAGGGAGCAGATACGCAGTATTTT,CASSQEGADTQYF
NA,TRBV10-3,NA,TRBJ1-2,TGTGCCATCAGTGAGTCGGGGCAGAACTATGGCTACACCTTC,CAISESGQNYGYTF
TRBD2,TRBV10-3,NA,TRBJ2-5,TGTGCCATCAGTGAAAGCTCAGCGGGGGCTACAGAGACCCAGTACTTC,CAISESSAGATETQYF
NA,TRBV6-5,NA,TRBJ1-1,TGTGCCAGCCTGGGACACGCCGAATGGGCTTTCTTT,CASLGHAEWAFF
TRBD1,TRBV5-1,NA,TRBJ1-4,TGCGCCAGCAGCACGGGGGACAGAGAAAAACTGTTTTTT,CASSTGDREKLFF
TRBD2,TRBV3-1/TRBV3-2,NA,TRBJ2-1,TGTGCCAGCAGCCAAGCAATAGCGGGGGGGCCCTACAATGAGCAGTTCTTC,CASSQAIAGGPYNEQFF
TRBD1,TRBV11-2,NA,TRBJ1-5,TGTGCCAGCAGCATCCTGACAGGGTATCGCAATCAGCCCCAGCATTTT,CASSILTGYRNQPQHF
NA,TRBV28,NA,TRBJ2-1,TGTGCCAGCAGGACGGGGAGAGGTGAGCAGTTCTTC,CASRTGRGEQFF
NA,TRBV19,once,TRBJ1-5,TGTGCCAGCAAGGGGTGGGAGGGGGGCAATCAGCCCCAGCATTTT,CASKGWEGGNQPQHF
TRBD1,TRBV2,few,TRBJ2-5,TGTGCCAGCAGTGACCCCGGACAGGGGGGGAAGACCCAGTACTTC,CASSDPGQGGKTQYF
NA,TRBV19,NA,TRBJ2-5,TGTGCCAGTAGTATTGCAGTGGTGGAGACCCAGTACTTC,CASSIAVVETQYF
NA,TRBV18,NA,TRBJ1-2,NA,CASSFSEGQVAGGTF
TRBD1,TRBV4-2,few,TRBJ1-4,TGTGCCAGCAGCCGGTCCGGGACAGAAGAAAAACTGTTTTTT,CASSRSGTEEKLFF
TRBD2,TRBV5-4,NA,TRBJ2-3,TGTGCCAGCAGCTTGTCGGGAGGTGGCACAGATACGCAGTATTTT,CASSLSGGGTDTQYF
TRBD1,TRBV5-4,NA,TRBJ2-7,TGTGCCAGCAGCTCCCGGGACAGGGGATTTTACGAGCAGTACTTC,CASSSRDRGFYEQYF
TRBD1,TRBV7-9,NA,TRBJ1-1,TGTGCCAGCAGCTTAGTTAGACAGGGCAGGGGAGCTTTCTTT,CASSLVRQGRGAFF
NA,TRBV6-5,NA,TRBJ1-2,TGTGCCAGCTCCCGCCAGGGGTTCGGCGGTTATGGCTACACCTTC,CASSRQGFGGYGYTF
NA,TRBV5-4,NA,TRBJ2-7,TGTGCCAGCAGCTTGCAGGCTACGGGGGAGCAGTACTTC,CASSLQATGEQYF
NA,TRBV7-8,NA,TRBJ1-1,TGTGCCAGCAGCTTACTATCGGGGGGCGCGGGCACTGAAGCTTTCTTT,CASSLLSGGAGTEAFF
TRBD1,TRBV2,NA,TRBJ1-1,TGTGCCAGCAGTGAAAACAGGGGGCCGAACACTGAAGCTTTCTTT,CASSENRGPNTEAFF
NA,TRBV29-1,NA,TRBJ2-3,TGCAGCGGCCAGGGGAGTACGCAGTATTTT,CSGQGSTQYF
NA,TRBV5-1,NA,TRBJ1-6,TGCGCCAGCAGCTGGGGGCAGGGAAACTCCTATAATTCACCCCTCCACTTT,CASSWGQGNSYNSPLHF
NA,TRBV6-5,NA,TRBJ1-1,TGTGCCAGCAGGGCGGACAGCCGGAACACTGAAGCTTTCTTT,CASRADSRNTEAFF
TRBD1,TRBV6-5,NA,TRBJ2-7,TGTGCCAGCAGCACCGCCCGGGACAGCTACGAGCAGTACTTC,CASSTARDSYEQYF
NA,TRBV5-1,NA,TRBJ1-1,TGCGCCAGCAGCTTGGAGGGAGACCTCAAGTGGTCCACTGAAGCTTTCTTT,CASSLEGDLKWSTEAFF
TRBD1,TRBV29-1,few,TRBJ2-7,TGCAGCGTTAAGACAGGGGTGTACGAGCAGTACTTC,CSVKTGVYEQYF